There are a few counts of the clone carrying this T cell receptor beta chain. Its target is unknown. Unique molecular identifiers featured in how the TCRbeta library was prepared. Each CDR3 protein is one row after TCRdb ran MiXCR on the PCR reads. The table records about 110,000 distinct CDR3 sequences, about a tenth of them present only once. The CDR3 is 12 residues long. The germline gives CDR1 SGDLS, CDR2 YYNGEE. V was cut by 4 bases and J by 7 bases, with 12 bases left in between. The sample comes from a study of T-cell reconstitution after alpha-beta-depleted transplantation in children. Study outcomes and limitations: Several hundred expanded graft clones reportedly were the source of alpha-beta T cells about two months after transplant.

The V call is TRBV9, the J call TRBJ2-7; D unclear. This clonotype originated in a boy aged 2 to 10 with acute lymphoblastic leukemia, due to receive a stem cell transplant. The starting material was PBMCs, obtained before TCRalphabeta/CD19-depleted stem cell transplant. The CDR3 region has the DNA TGTGCCAGCAGCCAAACAGTGGGTGAGCAGTACTTC. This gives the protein CASSQTVGEQYF.